This TCR beta chain was profiled in a study of T cell responses to AZD1222 COVID-19 vaccine. CDR3 length: 13 residues. From germline, CDR1 is SNHLY and CDR2 FYNNEI. Trimming removed 6 bases at V and 3 bases at J, with 12 bases between. The data were produced by immunoSEQ multiplex PCR, yet TCRdb's version contains in-frame clones alone and is incomplete. Among around 130,000 clones, just over 85% were seen once, and the ten largest hold around 12%. The sample was peripheral blood, taken on day 0 of AZD1222 vaccination. J is TRBJ2-7 and V is TRBV2, with D tentatively TRBD1 or TRBD2 (5 bases each). The TCR comes from an adult in good health. The DNA for the CDR3 is TGTGCCAGCAGCGGGACCCTACTCTACGAGCAGTACTTC. Residues: CASSGTLLYEQYF.